The 26 T cell receptor beta chains in this list originate from one sample, sequenced in a study of tumor and adjacent non-tumor tissue in lung cancer. A modified ARM-PCR protocol with three rounds of nested PCR amplified TCRbeta. TCRdb called the multiplex PCR reads again in MiXCR, with one record for every CDR3 protein. Among more than 75,000 distinct CDR3 sequences, roughly 78% were seen once, and the ten largest hold less than 40%. RNA was extracted from bulk tissue without any cell sorting. This non-tumor lung sample came from over 3 cm beyond the tumor edge. Sample: distant non-tumor lung tissue. Every receptor here comes from a man between 60 and 70 years old with small cell lung cancer.

A word on this clonotype: At one of its ends the junction is not consistent with the germline gene, which may arise from a read error. The chain uses TRBV11-2 and TRBJ2-7; tentatively, D is TRBD2 (6 bases). Germline CDR1 is SGHAT and CDR2 is FQNNGV. The CDR3 sequence is 14 residues long. The CDR3 spells CASSFTGDSYQQYF. The CDR3, as DNA: TGTGCCAGCAGCTTCACGGGAGACTCCTACCAGCAGTACTTC.

In the case of this clonotype: One end of the junction varies from germline; a read error may be responsible. The V and J genes are TRBV20-1 and TRBJ2-2; the D gene is possibly TRBD2 (6 bases). The CDR3 is 15 amino acids. Germline V lookup: CDR1 DFQATT, CDR2 SNEGSKA (reference sequence). This CDR3 reads CSASPSGGVTEELFF. Here the CDR3 DNA reads TGCAGTGCTAGTCCTTCCGGGGGTGTGACCGAGGAGCTGTTTTTT.

Worth noting for this clonotype: Given the absence of the conserved phenylalanine or tryptophan at the CDR3 end, a read error is likely. CDR3 loop: CASSLDYRVYTGELFL. DNA for the CDR3: TGTGCCAGCAGCTTAGACTACAGAGTGTACACCGGGGAGCTGTTTCTT. This chain links TRBV11-3 with TRBJ2-2; D gene unclear. Trimming took off 0 bases at V and 3 bases at J, with 11 bases between the two ends. Germline V gene lookup returns CDR1 SGHNT and CDR2 YENEEA. The CDR3 has 16 amino acids.

J is TRBJ2-1 and V is TRBV14, with 7 bases identical to TRBD2. The CDR3 is 17 amino acids. Germline V gene data show CDR1 as SGHDN and CDR2 as FVKESK. With 8 bases clipped from V and 0 bases from J, the junction kept 13 bases outside the gene matches. The CDR3 DNA is TGTGCCAGCCTCCAGATCGGAGGCGGGAGCTCCTACAATGAGCAGTTCTTC. This codes for CASLQIGGGSSYNEQFF.

Details on this clonotype: Being one base from a much bigger clone, this may be a read error. This rearrangement joins TRBV11-2 to TRBJ2-3; 8 bases are shared with TRBD1. The CDR3 is 13 amino acids. CDR1 SGHAT and CDR2 FQNNGV come from the germline V gene. The CDR3 bases are TGTCCCAGCAGCTTAGACAGGGGAGATACGCAGTATTTT. This codes for CPSSLDRGDTQYF.

Concerning this clonotype itself: One end of the junction varies from germline; a read error may be responsible. V usage is TRBV5-6 and J usage is TRBJ1-1; 7 bases agree with TRBD1. From germline, CDR1 is SGHDT and CDR2 YYEEEE. CDR3 length: 16 amino acids. The CDR3: CASSLTSGTASTETFF. In DNA, the CDR3 is TGTGCCAGCAGCTTGACCTCCGGGACAGCGAGCACTGAAACTTTCTTT. The whole variable domain, filled in from reference TRBV5-6 and TRBJ1-1, reads DAGVTQSPTHLIKTRGQQVTLRCSPKSGHDTVSWYQQALGQGPQFIFQYYEEEERQRGNFPDRFSGHQFPNYSSELNVNALLLGDSALYLCASSLTSGTASTETFFGQGTRLTVV.

Comments on this clonotype: A much larger clone sits a single nucleotide away, making a read error possible. This chain links TRBV20-1 with TRBJ2-1; 10 nucleotides line up with TRBD2. In germline, CDR1 is DFQATT, CDR2 SNEGSKA (reference sequence). The CDR3 totals 16 residues. CDR3 protein: CNAINTPLAGMGEQFF. CDR3 nucleotide sequence: TGCAATGCTATAAACACTCCACTAGCGGGAATGGGTGAGCAGTTCTTC.

The rearrangement uses TRBV29-1 and TRBJ2-2; the match to TRBD1 covers 7 bases. V dropped 7 bases and J dropped 2; count of bases not matched to a gene: 7. The CDR3 is made up of 14 amino acids. From germline, CDR1 is SQVTM and CDR2 ANQGSEA. Here the CDR3 reads CSATDRANTGELFF. CDR3 nucleotide sequence: TGCAGCGCTACTGACAGGGCAAACACCGGGGAGCTGTTTTTT.

This clonotype was observed a single time. Germline and junction disagree at one end, which may indicate a read error. The rearrangement joins TRBV20-1 to TRBJ2-5; 10 nucleotides line up with TRBD2. Germline V gene lookup returns CDR1 DFQATT and CDR2 SNEGSKA (reference sequence). This CDR3 has 13 amino acids. The CDR3 loop is CSAREEAGGGRNF. The CDR3 region has the DNA TGCAGTGCTAGAGAGGAAGCGGGAGGGGGGCGGAACTTC.

Of note for this clonotype: This may come from a read error, since a much larger clone is one base off. The chain uses TRBV20-1 and TRBJ1-1; D is ambiguous. The CDR3 loop spans 14 amino acids. V lost 3 bases to trimming and J lost 2 bases, with 13 bases between them. CDR1 and CDR2 (germline): DFQATT, SNEGSKA (reference sequence). The DNA of the CDR3 is TGCAGTGCTAGGCCTGGGATAGTCAACACTGAAGCTTTCTTT. The encoded protein is CSARPGIVNTEAFF.

This clonotype was observed once. The V call is TRBV6-5, the J call TRBJ2-7; no definite D call. The CDR3 has 16 amino acids. In germline, CDR1 is MNHEY, CDR2 SVGAGI. The V end lost 4 bases, the J end lost 5 bases, and 21 bases lay between the germline ends. The CDR3 is CASSFSLYVGSHEQYF. The CDR3 DNA sequence: TGTGCCAGCAGTTTTAGCTTGTATGTGGGGTCCCACGAGCAGTACTTC.

As for this clonotype: A clone one base away is much larger, so this may be a read error. The CDR3, as DNA: TGCAGTACTTTGATGGACAGGGGGCTAGGCTACACCTTC. Translating gives CSTLMDRGLGYTF. V usage is TRBV20-1 and J usage is TRBJ1-2; 11 bases fit TRBD1. V shed 8 bases, J shed 8 bases, and the junction held 10 bases outside the gene matches. Germline loops: CDR1 DFQATT, CDR2 SNEGSKA (reference sequence). The CDR3 is made up of 13 amino acids.

This chain uses TRBV10-3 with TRBJ2-5, with TRBD2 identical over 12 bases. Germline CDR1 reads ENHRY; CDR2 reads SYGVKD. This CDR3 has 17 residues. V was clipped by 4 bases and J by 8 bases; unmatched bases: 14. The CDR3 nucleotides read TGTGCCATCAGTGCGACGGGACTAGCGGGTCTTCGGGACACCCAGTACTTC. This sequence encodes CAISATGLAGLRDTQYF.

Regarding this clonotype: One junction end does not reproduce the germline sequence, and a read error may be involved. The chain employs TRBV5-5 and TRBJ2-1; 16 nucleotides agree with TRBD2. The CDR3 runs 16 residues. The germline gives CDR1 SGHKS, CDR2 YYEKEE (reference sequence). This chain's CDR3 is CASSQGLAGGCYEQFF. Here the CDR3 DNA reads TGTGCCAGCAGCCAGGGACTAGCGGGAGGGTGCTATGAACAGTTCTTC.

In this sample, this clonotype turned up a few times. This chain joins TRBV18 and TRBJ2-7; D is perhaps TRBD2 (5 bases). Germline V gene lookup returns CDR1 KGHSH and CDR2 LQKENI. The V gene lost 6 bases and the J gene lost 7 bases, with 10 bases spanning the gap. The CDR3 has 11 residues. CDR3 sequence reads: CASSLEAEQYV. The CDR3 region has the DNA TGTGCCAGCTCCCTGGAGGCGGAGCAGTACGTC.

For this clonotype: One end of the junction fails to match germline, which may point to a read error. The chain joins TRBV6-5 to TRBJ1-2; D possibly corresponds to TRBD1 (6 bases). Germline V gene data show CDR1 as MNHEY and CDR2 as SVGAGI. The CDR3 length is 15 residues. CDR3 bases: TGTGCTAGCAATCCGCAAACCGGGACAATCTATGGCTACACCTTC. Protein: CASNPQTGTIYGYTF.

About this clonotype itself: The junction differs from germline at one of its ends, possibly a read error. V is TRBV11-2 and J is TRBJ2-5, with D perhaps matching TRBD2 (5 bases). Germline CDR1 is SGHAT and CDR2 is FQNNGV. This CDR3 contains 12 residues. CDR3 coding DNA: TGTGCCATCAGCTCCACGAGAGGGAAGGGGTACTTC. Protein sequence: CAISSTRGKGYF.

The rearrangement uses TRBV7-9 and TRBJ2-7; 8 nucleotides match TRBD2. The length of the CDR3 is 14 residues. Germline V gene data show CDR1 as SEHNR and CDR2 as FQNEAQ (reference sequence). Germline trimming cut 7 bases from V and 1 base from J; bases unmatched to any gene: 6. The CDR3, as DNA: TGTGCCAGCAATTTACAGCGGGGGTCCTACGAGCAGTACTTC. This gives the protein CASNLQRGSYEQYF.

Turning to this clonotype: A much bigger clone sits one base away, suggesting this may be a read error. The V and J genes are TRBV30 and TRBJ2-2; either TRBD1 or TRBD2 may supply D (5 bases each). The CDR3 is 13 residues long. Germline V gives CDR1 GTSNPN, CDR2 SVGIG (reference sequence). In nucleotides, the CDR3 is TGTGCCGGACGTGACCCGAACACCGGGGACCTGTTTTTT. This sequence encodes CAGRDPNTGDLFF.

This chain links TRBV10-1 with TRBJ2-7, with D possibly matching TRBD2 (6 bases). The CDR3 covers 14 residues. In germline, CDR1 is WNHNN, CDR2 SYGVQD (reference sequence). CDR3 in amino acids: CASSEGGRPIEQYV. The CDR3 nucleotides are TGTGCCAGCAGTGAAGGAGGGAGACCTATCGAGCAGTACGTC.

Points on this clonotype: At one boundary the junction diverges from the germline segment, which might be a read error. The chain couples TRBV11-2 to TRBJ1-2, with TRBD1 identical over 7 bases. Germline values: CDR1 SGHAT, CDR2 FQNNGV. The CDR3 totals 14 residues. CDR3 region: CVSSIYPGGYGYTF. For the CDR3, the DNA is TGTGTCAGCAGCATATATCCAGGGGGCTATGGCTACACCTTC.

On this clonotype itself: Its ends do not fully match the called genes, so a read error is possible. The chain links TRBV11-2 to TRBJ2-1; D not resolved. This CDR3 is built from 13 residues. Germline loops: CDR1 SGHAT, CDR2 FQNNGV. Written as DNA, the CDR3 is TGTGCCAGCAGCTTAGAGGTGGCGTGCCTAAAGATATTC. Translated, it gives CASSLEVACLKIF.

The table lists this clonotype with many counts. The genes are TRBV24-1 and TRBJ1-5, with 7 nucleotides matching TRBD1. The V and J ends lost 4 bases and 1 base, in that order; junction bases with no gene match: 6. CDR3 length: 16 amino acids. Germline CDR1 is KGHDR and CDR2 is SFDVKD. CDR3 nucleotide sequence: TGTGCCACCAGTGACCCGGACAGGAAAAGCAATCAGCCCCAGCATTTT. This sequence encodes CATSDPDRKSNQPQHF.

Concerning this clonotype: This is likely a read error, given that the CDR3 carries no conserved phenylalanine or tryptophan at its end. The chain has TRBV19 and TRBJ1-5; D call uncertain. The ends were cut back, 1 base at V and 0 bases at J, with 13 bases in the middle. Germline values: CDR1 LNHDA, CDR2 SQIVND (reference sequence). The length of the CDR3 is 17 residues. CDR3 sequence: CASSIVMGRDSNQPQHY. The DNA of the CDR3 is TGTGCCAGTAGTATAGTGATGGGGAGGGATAGCAATCAGCCCCAGCATTAT.

This clonotype was detected many times. This sequence joins TRBV20-1 and TRBJ2-7; 10 nucleotides match TRBD1. CDR1 and CDR2 (germline): DFQATT, SNEGSKA (reference sequence). CDR3 length: 13 amino acids. The trim removed 3 bases at V and 5 bases at J, leaving 4 bases unmatched. In DNA form, the CDR3 reads TGCAGTGCTAGCGGACAGGGGGTCGACGAGCAGTACTTC. Protein: CSASGQGVDEQYF.

A few counts support this clonotype. The junction departs from germline at one end; a sequencing error may be responsible. V and J are TRBV5-4 and TRBJ2-5; the match to TRBD1 covers 12 bases. The CDR3 has 17 amino acids. Germline values: CDR1 SGHNT, CDR2 YYREEE (reference sequence). The CDR3 region is CVSSLASGQGAAETPYF. CDR3 bases: TGTGTCAGCAGCTTGGCTTCGGGACAGGGGGCGGCAGAGACCCCGTACTTC.